One and the same sample provided the 30 T cell receptor beta chains below, sequenced in a study of blood T cell repertoires in COVID-19. The method was immunoSEQ multiplex PCR; TCRdb's version includes in-frame clones alone and lacks a portion of them. The table has approximately 120,000 clones, around three quarters seen once. Sequencing was performed on peripheral blood. These receptors came from a human donor in a cohort sampled during active COVID-19.

The V call is TRBV3-1 (or the pseudogene TRBV3-2), the J call TRBJ1-2, with D unresolved. Germline CDR1 LGHDT, CDR2 YNNKEL (reference sequence). V was shortened by 3 bases and J by 8 bases, with 19 bases between the two germline ends. This CDR3 contains 15 residues. CDR3: CASSHPLGGVRGYTF. In nucleotides, the CDR3 is TGTGCCAGCAGCCACCCCCTGGGAGGCGTCAGGGGCTACACCTTC.

The V gene is TRBV5-4, the J gene TRBJ2-3; 10 nucleotides align to TRBD2. Trimming removed 4 bases from V and 1 base from J; junction bases left unmatched: 12. CDR1 SGHNT and CDR2 YYREEE come from the germline V gene (reference sequence). The CDR3 is 18 amino acids. CDR3 in amino acids: CASSLGLAGDWGTDTQYF. DNA for the CDR3: TGTGCCAGCAGCCTGGGGCTAGCGGGGGACTGGGGCACAGATACGCAGTATTTT.

V usage is TRBV3-1 (or the pseudogene TRBV3-2) and J usage is TRBJ1-1; TRBD1 aligns across 11 bases. Germline CDR1 is LGHDT and CDR2 is YNNKEL (reference sequence). The CDR3 has 13 amino acids. The V and J ends lost 4 bases and 9 bases, in that order; junction bases with no gene match: 4. CDR3 nucleotides: TGTGCCAGCAGCCGCGGACAGGGGGCGAAAGCTTTCTTT. It is translated as CASSRGQGAKAFF.

The rearrangement uses TRBV7-8 and TRBJ1-4; D gene ambiguous. Trimming removed 0 bases at V and 4 bases at J, with 6 bases between. The CDR3 runs 14 residues. Germline V CDR1 and CDR2: SGHVS, FQNEAQ. CDR3 sequence: CASSLAQLNEKLFF. CDR3 DNA: TGTGCCAGCAGCTTAGCACAGCTTAATGAAAAACTGTTTTTT.

This clone occurred once. CDR3 sequence: CASSRGQVLMNTEAFF. As DNA, the CDR3 is TGCGCCAGCAGCCGGGGACAGGTACTCATGAACACTGAAGCTTTCTTT. The chain employs TRBV4-1 and TRBJ1-1, with 8 bases matching TRBD1. The length of the CDR3 is 16 residues. The V gene end was trimmed by 4 bases and the J gene end by 0 bases; junction bases not matched to a gene: 7. CDR1 and CDR2 (germline): MGHRA, YSYEKL.

This clone has a handful of counts. The chain carries TRBV4-1 and TRBJ2-7; 9 bases are a match to TRBD1. Germline-derived CDR1 and CDR2 are MGHRA and YSYEKL. The length of the CDR3 is 14 residues. Trimming at V came to 3 bases and at J to 4 bases, leaving 4 bases not matched to a gene. CDR3 sequence reads: CASSQGDRGYEQYF. The CDR3 DNA reads as TGCGCCAGCAGCCAGGGAGACAGGGGGTACGAGCAGTACTTC.

V is TRBV10-3 and J is TRBJ2-3; no clear D gene. V was shortened by 6 bases and J by 2 bases, with 6 bases between the two germline ends. The CDR3 loop spans 12 amino acids. Germline CDR1 reads ENHRY; CDR2 reads SYGVKD. CDR3 protein: CAIRTLTDTQYF. CDR3 coding DNA: TGTGCCATCAGAACTCTCACAGATACGCAGTATTTT.

This chain links TRBV19 with TRBJ1-1; 9 bases map to TRBD1. V dropped 7 bases and J dropped 3; count of bases not matched to a gene: 12. CDR1 is LNHDA and CDR2 is SQIVND in the germline V gene (reference sequence). The CDR3 spans 16 residues. The CDR3 nucleotides are TGTGCCAGTAAGATATGGGACAGGGCGGCGGACACTGAAGCTTTCTTT. It specifies CASKIWDRAADTEAFF.

The chain carries TRBV6-5 and TRBJ2-1; 8 bases map to TRBD2. The CDR3 length is 15 residues. The V and J ends lost 8 bases and 3 bases, in that order; junction bases with no gene match: 9. CDR1 MNHEY and CDR2 SVGAGI come from the germline V gene. The CDR3 DNA reads as TGTGCCAGCGACAGGTCCGGGACTAGCTACAATGAGCAGTTCTTC. Protein sequence: CASDRSGTSYNEQFF.

The V gene is TRBV30, the J gene TRBJ2-6; TRBD2 matches 7 bases. J gave up 0 bases and V 4 bases, and 6 bases lay outside the gene matches. Germline-derived CDR1 and CDR2 are GTSNPN and SVGIG (reference sequence). The CDR3 covers 16 residues. The CDR3 coding sequence is TGTGCCTGGATGGGAGGGAGAGCCTCTGGGGCCAACGTCCTGACTTTC. It encodes CAWMGGRASGANVLTF.

The chain combines TRBV27 with TRBJ2-7, with TRBD1 as a possible D gene (6 bases). CDR1 is MNHEY and CDR2 is SMNVEV in the germline V gene (reference sequence). Trimming shortened V by 0 bases and J by 6 bases, and 9 bases separated the two germline ends. The CDR3 is 13 residues long. For the CDR3, the DNA is TGTGCCAGCAGTTTATCATCAGGGGCCGAGCAGTACTTC. This sequence encodes CASSLSSGAEQYF.

The rearrangement uses TRBV27 and TRBJ1-1, with TRBD1 matching over 7 bases. This CDR3 has 15 residues. Germline V gives CDR1 MNHEY, CDR2 SMNVEV (reference sequence). Trimming at V came to 5 bases and at J to 1 base, leaving 7 bases not matched to a gene. For the CDR3, the DNA is TGTGCCAGCAGTCCTCGCGGACAGGCGAACACTGAAGCTTTCTTT. As protein: CASSPRGQANTEAFF.

This clone was detected only a few times. The chain joins TRBV7-8 to TRBJ2-4; tentative D call: TRBD2 (5 bases). V gave up 5 bases and J gave up 3 bases, with 14 bases separating them. The germline CDR1 and CDR2 sequences are SGHVS and FQNEAQ. This CDR3 comprises 15 residues. CDR3: CASSISQAGKNIQYF. The CDR3 coding sequence is TGTGCCAGCAGCATTTCTCAGGCGGGCAAAAACATTCAGTACTTC. The whole variable domain, remainder taken from reference TRBV7-8 and TRBJ2-4, is GAGVSQSPRYKVAKRGQDVALRCDPISGHVSLFWYQQALGQGPEFLTYFQNEAQLDKSGLPSDRFFAERPEGSVSTLKIQRTQQEDSAVYLCASSISQAGKNIQYFGAGTRLSVL.

Only one count was recorded for this clone. The chain uses TRBV5-1 and TRBJ2-3; D may be TRBD2 (6 bases). The CDR3 totals 14 residues. V was clipped by 0 bases and J by 10 bases, with 15 bases between them. Germline-derived CDR1 and CDR2 are SGHRS and YFSETQ. CDR3 loop: CASSLVHPGDAQYF. The CDR3 DNA reads as TGCGCCAGCAGCTTGGTACACCCGGGGGATGCGCAGTATTTT.

For this clone: The sample has other DNA sequences that encode this CDR3 too. The chain recombines TRBV4-1 with TRBJ1-1; D remains unclear. The CDR3 has 16 amino acids. Germline V gives CDR1 MGHRA, CDR2 YSYEKL. Between the trimmed V and J ends, which lost 0 bases and 0 bases, there was a span of 11 bases. The CDR3 bases are TGCGCCAGCAGCCAAGATCAGGCCAGCATGAACACTGAAGCTTTCTTT. This codes for CASSQDQASMNTEAFF.

The CDR3 coding sequence is TGCAGTGCTAGTGAGGGGGCCTCTGGAAACACCATATATTTT. Encoded protein: CSASEGASGNTIYF. This chain links TRBV20-1 with TRBJ1-3; 7 bases are a match to TRBD1. Looked up from germline, CDR1 is DFQATT and CDR2 is SNEGSKA (reference sequence). This CDR3 contains 14 residues. V lost 3 bases to trimming and J lost 0 bases; unmatched junction nucleotides: 2.

V is TRBV2 and J is TRBJ2-7; D might be TRBD1 (5 bases). Germline values: CDR1 SNHLY, CDR2 FYNNEI. The CDR3 length is 13 residues. V lost 5 bases, J lost 6 bases, and 14 bases lay in between. CDR3 sequence: CASSWEGVGEQYF. Here the CDR3 DNA reads TGTGCCAGCAGTTGGGAAGGGGTGGGCGAGCAGTACTTC.

The rearrangement uses TRBV6-1 and TRBJ1-3; D uncertain. The ends were cut back, 1 base at V and 2 bases at J, with 6 bases in the middle. This CDR3 region has 14 residues. Germline CDR1 is MNHNS and CDR2 is SASEGT. CDR3 DNA sequence: TGTGCCAGCAGTGAAGGGGAGGCTGGAAACACCATATATTTT. Its protein is CASSEGEAGNTIYF.

This clone has only a few counts. The rearrangement links TRBV14 to TRBJ2-3; 8 bases are a match to TRBD2. CDR1 and CDR2 (germline): SGHDN, FVKESK. CDR3 size: 12 residues. Trimming cost V 8 bases and J 4 bases; bases outside gene matches: 2. The DNA of the CDR3 is TGTGCCAGCGGCGGGGGGCCAGATACGCAGTATTTT. It yields the protein CASGGGPDTQYF.

The CDR3 DNA is TGTGCCACCTACAGGGGCGGCGGGGAGCTGTTTTTT. Its protein product is CATYRGGGELFF. The rearrangement links TRBV5-4 to TRBJ2-2; TRBD1 matches 7 bases. The CDR3 is made up of 12 amino acids. Germline CDR1 is SGHNT and CDR2 is YYREEE (reference sequence). Trimming at V came to 9 bases and at J to 7 bases, leaving 6 bases not matched to a gene.

The CDR3 loop reads CASSLNRVYEQYF. In DNA, the CDR3 is TGTGCCAGCAGCTTAAACAGGGTCTACGAGCAGTACTTC. This rearrangement joins TRBV7-2 to TRBJ2-7, with a tentative D call TRBD1 (6 bases). This CDR3 comprises 13 residues. The V and J ends lost 2 bases and 3 bases respectively, with 8 bases between them. Germline-derived CDR1 and CDR2 are SGHTA and FQGNSA.

The CDR3 nucleotides are TGTGCCAGCAGCTTTCAGGGTTCCTACGAGCAGTACTTC. This sequence encodes CASSFQGSYEQYF. The V and J genes are TRBV5-5 and TRBJ2-7; a weak D match, TRBD1 (5 bases). The V end was cut by 2 bases, the J end by 1 base, with 7 bases between. Per the germline V gene, CDR1 is SGHKS and CDR2 is YYEKEE (reference sequence). The CDR3 consists of 13 residues.

CDR3: CASTPNRGRGEAFF. Here the CDR3 DNA reads TGTGCCAGCACTCCGAACAGGGGAAGGGGTGAAGCTTTCTTT. V usage is TRBV6-5 and J usage is TRBJ1-1; 7 bases match TRBD1. Germline lookup yields CDR1 MNHEY and CDR2 SVGAGI. This CDR3 contains 14 residues. With 7 bases clipped from V and 7 bases from J, the junction kept 12 bases outside the gene matches.

The V gene is TRBV24-1, the J gene TRBJ2-7, with D perhaps TRBD1 (6 bases). Trimming stripped 5 bases from V and 0 bases from J, with 10 bases between. Per germline, CDR1 KGHDR and CDR2 SFDVKD. The CDR3 is made up of 14 amino acids. The CDR3: CATSAGQYSYEQYF. The CDR3 DNA reads TGTGCCACCAGTGCAGGACAGTACTCCTACGAGCAGTACTTC.

J is TRBJ1-6 and V is TRBV5-4; 8 nucleotides align to TRBD1. CDR3 length equals 14 residues. The germline V gene has CDR1 SGHNT and CDR2 YYREEE (reference sequence). J was trimmed by 7 bases and V by 4 bases; bases with no gene match: 4. The CDR3 sequence is CASSADRGNSPLHF. In nucleotides, the CDR3 is TGTGCCAGCAGCGCTGACAGGGGAAATTCACCCCTCCACTTT.

The J gene is TRBJ1-2, the V gene TRBV18; perhaps TRBD1 as D (5 bases). V lost 4 bases and J 3 bases, leaving 15 bases between the germline ends. Germline CDR1 reads KGHSH; CDR2 reads LQKENI. This CDR3 comprises 15 residues. CDR3 coding DNA: TGTGCCAGCTCACTCCAGTCTCAAGGGGACTATGGCTACACCTTC. Its translation: CASSLQSQGDYGYTF.

The chain combines TRBV6-6 with TRBJ2-7, with D possibly matching TRBD1 (5 bases). CDR1 is MNHNY, CDR2 SVGAGI, per germline (reference sequence). Trimming left V 0 bases short and J 3 bases short, with 9 bases between. The CDR3 sequence is 14 residues long. CDR3 amino acids: CASSYSSQGYEQYF. In nucleotides, the CDR3 is TGTGCCAGCAGTTACTCGAGTCAGGGCTACGAGCAGTACTTC.

The chain carries TRBV11-2 and TRBJ2-1; TRBD2 might be the D (5 bases). Germline loops: CDR1 SGHAT, CDR2 FQNNGV. Trimming left V 4 bases short and J 5 bases short, with 12 bases between. CDR3 size: 14 residues. This CDR3 is CASSYPLGDNEQFF. The DNA of the CDR3 is TGTGCCAGCAGCTACCCCCTCGGGGACAATGAGCAGTTCTTC.

The V and J genes are TRBV5-6 and TRBJ2-7; 10 nucleotides match TRBD1. The ends lost 3 bases at V and 5 bases at J; junction bases unmatched: 8. Germline CDR1 reads SGHDT; CDR2 reads YYEEEE. This CDR3 comprises 15 residues. In DNA, the CDR3 is TGTGCCAGCAGCTCCGGGACAGGGGCTATGGACGAGCAGTACTTC. This translates into CASSSGTGAMDEQYF.

V gene TRBV27 combines with J gene TRBJ2-7, with 10 bases that match TRBD1. Germline assignment: CDR1 MNHEY and CDR2 SMNVEV (reference sequence). V lost 0 bases to trimming and J lost 4 bases; unmatched junction nucleotides: 9. The CDR3 is 17 amino acids. CDR3 amino acids: CASSLSDPGQGHYEQYF. CDR3 nucleotides: TGTGCCAGCAGTTTATCCGATCCGGGACAGGGGCATTACGAGCAGTACTTC.